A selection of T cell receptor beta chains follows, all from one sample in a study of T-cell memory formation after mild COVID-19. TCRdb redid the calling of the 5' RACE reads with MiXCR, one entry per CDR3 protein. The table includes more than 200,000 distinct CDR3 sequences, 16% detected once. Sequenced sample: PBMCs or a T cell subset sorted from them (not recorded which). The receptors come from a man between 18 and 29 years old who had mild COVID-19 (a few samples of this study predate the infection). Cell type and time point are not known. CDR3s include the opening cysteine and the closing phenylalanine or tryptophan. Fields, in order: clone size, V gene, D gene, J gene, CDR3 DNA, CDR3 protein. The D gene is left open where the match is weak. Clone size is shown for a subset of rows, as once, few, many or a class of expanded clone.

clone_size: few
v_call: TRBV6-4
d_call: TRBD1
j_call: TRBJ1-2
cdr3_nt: TGTGCCAGCAGGAAGGGGGACAGGGACGGCGGCTACACCTTC
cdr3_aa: CASRKGDRDGGYTF

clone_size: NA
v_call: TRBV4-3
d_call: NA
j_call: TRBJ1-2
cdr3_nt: TGCGCCAGCAGCCAAGACTCCGGGGATGGCTACACCTTC
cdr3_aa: CASSQDSGDGYTF

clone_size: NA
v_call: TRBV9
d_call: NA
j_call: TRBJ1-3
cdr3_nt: TGTGCCAGCAGCGTAGCGACGGGGGCCGCTGGAAACACCATATATTTT
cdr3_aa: CASSVATGAAGNTIYF

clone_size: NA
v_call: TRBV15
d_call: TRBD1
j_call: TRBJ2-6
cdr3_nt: TGTGCCACCAGCAGAGGAGTGGGGGACAGGGGGCCTGGGGCCAACGTCCTGACTTTC
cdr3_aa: CATSRGVGDRGPGANVLTF

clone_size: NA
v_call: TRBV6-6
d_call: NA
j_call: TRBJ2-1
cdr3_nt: TGTGCCAGCAGTTCCCAACCCAGGAACAATGAGCAGTTCTTC
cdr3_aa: CASSSQPRNNEQFF

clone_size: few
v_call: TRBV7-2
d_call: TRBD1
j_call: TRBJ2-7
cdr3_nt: TGTGCCAGCAGCTTAGTCGGGACAGGGGATTACGAGCAGTACTTC
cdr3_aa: CASSLVGTGDYEQYF

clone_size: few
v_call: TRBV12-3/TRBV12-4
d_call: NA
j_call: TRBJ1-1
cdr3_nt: TGTGCCAGCAGCGCCCCCCGGGAAGCTTTCTTT
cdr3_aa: CASSAPREAFF

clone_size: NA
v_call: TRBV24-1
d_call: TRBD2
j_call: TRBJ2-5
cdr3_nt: TGTGCCACCAGTGCCCCGGGAGGAGAGACCCAGTACTTC
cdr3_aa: CATSAPGGETQYF

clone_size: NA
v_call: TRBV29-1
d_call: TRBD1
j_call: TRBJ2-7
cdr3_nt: TGCAGCGCCTGGGACAGCAACTCCTACGAGCAGTACTTC
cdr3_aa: CSAWDSNSYEQYF

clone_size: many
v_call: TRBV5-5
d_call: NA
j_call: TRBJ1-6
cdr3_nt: TGTGCCAGTGGGGGGGGACCCGAGTCACCCCTCCACTTT
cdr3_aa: CASGGGPESPLHF

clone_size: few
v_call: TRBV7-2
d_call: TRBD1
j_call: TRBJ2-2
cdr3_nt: TGTGCCAGCAGCTTAAGGACAGGGGGCGGTCACGGGGAGCTGTTTTTT
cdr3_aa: CASSLRTGGGHGELFF

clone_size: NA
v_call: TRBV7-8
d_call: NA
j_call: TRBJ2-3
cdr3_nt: TGTGCCAGCAGCCCCTGGCAGGGTGCGGGGGCGGGAGATACGCAGTATTTT
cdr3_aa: CASSPWQGAGAGDTQYF

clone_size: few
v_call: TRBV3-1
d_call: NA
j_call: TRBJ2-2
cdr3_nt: TGTGCCAGCAGCCAAGTGCCTGGGAACACCGGGGAGCTGTTTTTT
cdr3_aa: CASSQVPGNTGELFF

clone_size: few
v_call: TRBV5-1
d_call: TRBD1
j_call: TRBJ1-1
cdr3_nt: TGCGCCAGCAGCTTGCTCGGGACAGTGAACACTGAAGCTTTCTTT
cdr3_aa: CASSLLGTVNTEAFF

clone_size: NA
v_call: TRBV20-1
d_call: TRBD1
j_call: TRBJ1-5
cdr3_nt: TGCAGTGCTAGGGTTCGGACAGGGGGCAGTTATAGCAATCAGCCCCAGCATTTT
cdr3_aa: CSARVRTGGSYSNQPQHF

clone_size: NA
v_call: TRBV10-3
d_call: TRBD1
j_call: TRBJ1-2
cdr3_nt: TGTGCCAGCGAGGGGGCCGGTGGCTACACCTTC
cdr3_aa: CASEGAGGYTF

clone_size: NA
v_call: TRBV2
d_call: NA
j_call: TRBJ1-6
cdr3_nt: TGTGCCAGCAGTCCAACGCCTCCCGGAATTCACCCCCTCCACTTT
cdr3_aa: CASSPTPPGIHPLHF

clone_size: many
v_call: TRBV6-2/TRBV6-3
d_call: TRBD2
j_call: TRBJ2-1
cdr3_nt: TGTGCCAGCAGCCCCTTGGGACTAGCGGGGGGTAATGAGCAGTTCTTC
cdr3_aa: CASSPLGLAGGNEQFF

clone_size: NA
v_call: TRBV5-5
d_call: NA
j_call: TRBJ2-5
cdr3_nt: TGTGCCAGCAGCTTGAGGACAGGCGGGAAGGGGGAGACCCAGTACTTC
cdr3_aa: CASSLRTGGKGETQYF

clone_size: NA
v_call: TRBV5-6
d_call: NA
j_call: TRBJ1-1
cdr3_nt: TGTGCCAGCAGCTTGGGGATACAGGGCACTGAAGCTTTCTTT
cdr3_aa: CASSLGIQGTEAFF

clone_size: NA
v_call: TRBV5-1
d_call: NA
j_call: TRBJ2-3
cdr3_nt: TGCGCCAGCAGCTTGGGGGGCGCAGGATTGGATACGCAGTATTTT
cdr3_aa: CASSLGGAGLDTQYF

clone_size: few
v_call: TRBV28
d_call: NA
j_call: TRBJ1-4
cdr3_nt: TGTGCCAGCAGCCCATCCGAAAAACTGTTTTTT
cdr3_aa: CASSPSEKLFF

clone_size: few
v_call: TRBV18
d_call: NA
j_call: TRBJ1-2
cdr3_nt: TGTGCCAGCTCAGAGGGACGGAGTGGAGGGCGCTATGGCTACACCTTC
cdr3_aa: CASSEGRSGGRYGYTF

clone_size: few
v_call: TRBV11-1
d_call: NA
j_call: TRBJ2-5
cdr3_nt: TGTGCCAGCAGCTTTACTGGGGTCAAAGAGACCCAGTACTTC
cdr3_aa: CASSFTGVKETQYF

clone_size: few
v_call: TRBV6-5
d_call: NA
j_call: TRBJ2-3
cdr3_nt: TGTGCCAGCAGTCCGCGGGGCCGCACAGATACGCAGTATTTT
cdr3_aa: CASSPRGRTDTQYF

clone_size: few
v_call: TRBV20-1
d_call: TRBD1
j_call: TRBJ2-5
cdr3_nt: TGCAGCCCTGACAGGGAAGAGACCCAGTACTTC
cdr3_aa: CSPDREETQYF

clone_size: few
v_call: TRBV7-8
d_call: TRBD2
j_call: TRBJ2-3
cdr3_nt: TGTGCCAGCAGCTCAGTTCCGGGACTAGCGGGGGCGGACACAGATACGCAGTATTTT
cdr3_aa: CASSSVPGLAGADTDTQYF

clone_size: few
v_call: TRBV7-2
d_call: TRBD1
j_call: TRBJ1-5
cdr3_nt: TGTGCCAGCAGCCCAACGGGACAGGGTAACAATCAGCCCCAGCATTTT
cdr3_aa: CASSPTGQGNNQPQHF

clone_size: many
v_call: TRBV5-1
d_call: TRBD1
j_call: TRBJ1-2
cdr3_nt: TGCGCCAGCAGCTTCCAGGGGGCCTGGTATGGCTACACCTTC
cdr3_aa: CASSFQGAWYGYTF

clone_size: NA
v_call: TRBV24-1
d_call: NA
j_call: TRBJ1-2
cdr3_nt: TGTGCCACCAGTGATTCAAAGACGGGCAGCTATGGCTACACCTTC
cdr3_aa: CATSDSKTGSYGYTF

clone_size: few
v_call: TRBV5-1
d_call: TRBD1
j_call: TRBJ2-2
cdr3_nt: TGCGCCAGCAGCACCGGGACGACAGGGGCCGGGGAGCTGTTTTTT
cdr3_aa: CASSTGTTGAGELFF

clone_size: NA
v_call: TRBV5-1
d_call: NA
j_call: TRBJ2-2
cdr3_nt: TGCGCCAGCAGCTTGTTCGGCCCCAGCGACACCGGGGAGCTGTTTTTT
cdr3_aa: CASSLFGPSDTGELFF

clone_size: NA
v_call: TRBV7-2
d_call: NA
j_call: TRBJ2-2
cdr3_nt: TGTGCCAGCGATCTCTCTCGAGGCGGGGAGCTGTTTTTT
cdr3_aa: CASDLSRGGELFF

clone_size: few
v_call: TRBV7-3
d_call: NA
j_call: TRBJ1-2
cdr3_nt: TGTGCCAGCAGCCCATCCTACAGGCCCACTAACTATGGCTACACCTTC
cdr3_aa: CASSPSYRPTNYGYTF

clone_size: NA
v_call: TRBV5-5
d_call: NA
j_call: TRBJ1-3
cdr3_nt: TGTGCCAGCAGCTTGGAACCGTCTGGAAACACCATATATTTT
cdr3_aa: CASSLEPSGNTIYF

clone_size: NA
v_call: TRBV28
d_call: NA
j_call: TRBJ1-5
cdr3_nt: TGTGCCACCAGAGTAGGGAGCAATCAGCCCCAGCATTTT
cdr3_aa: CATRVGSNQPQHF

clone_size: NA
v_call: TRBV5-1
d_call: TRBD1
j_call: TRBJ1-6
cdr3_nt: TGCGCCAGCAGCGGACCGGGACAGGGTTCACCCCTCCACTTT
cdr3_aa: CASSGPGQGSPLHF

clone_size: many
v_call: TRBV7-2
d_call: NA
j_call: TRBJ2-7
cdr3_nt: TGTGCCAGCAGCTTAGGGGGGGCCGCCTACGAGCAGTACTTC
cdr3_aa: CASSLGGAAYEQYF

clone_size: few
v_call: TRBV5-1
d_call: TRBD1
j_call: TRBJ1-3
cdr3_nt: TGCGCCAGCAGCTTGCCCGGACAGGGGCCTGGAAACACCATATATTTT
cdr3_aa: CASSLPGQGPGNTIYF

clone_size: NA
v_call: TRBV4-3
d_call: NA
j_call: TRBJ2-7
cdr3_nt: TGCGCCAGCAGTCTATATGCAACGGATACCTACGAGCAGTACTTC
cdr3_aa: CASSLYATDTYEQYF

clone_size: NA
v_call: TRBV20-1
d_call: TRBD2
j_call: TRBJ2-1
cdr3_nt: TGCAGTGCTGGAAGACACGGGACTACGGAGCAGTTCTTC
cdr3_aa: CSAGRHGTTEQFF

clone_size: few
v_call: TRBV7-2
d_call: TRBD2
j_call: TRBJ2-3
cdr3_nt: TGTGCCAGCAGCTTAAATGGGCCTAGCGGATCTAGCACAGATACGCAGTATTTT
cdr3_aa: CASSLNGPSGSSTDTQYF

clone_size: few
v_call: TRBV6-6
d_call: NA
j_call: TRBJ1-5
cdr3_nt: TGTGCCAGCAGCGTACAAGGGTGGCCCCAGCATTTT
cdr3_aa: CASSVQGWPQHF

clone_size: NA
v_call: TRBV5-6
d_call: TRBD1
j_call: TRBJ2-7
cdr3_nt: TGTGCCAGCAGCTTTAGACAGGGGGTAACCTACGAGCAGTACTTC
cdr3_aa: CASSFRQGVTYEQYF

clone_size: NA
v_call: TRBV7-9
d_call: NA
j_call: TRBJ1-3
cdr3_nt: TGTGCCAGCAGCTTACGCCGGGTCGCCTCTGGAAACACCATATATTTT
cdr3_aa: CASSLRRVASGNTIYF

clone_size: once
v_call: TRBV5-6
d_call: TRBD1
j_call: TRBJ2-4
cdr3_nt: TGTGCCAGCAGCTTCCAGGGGGACATTCAGTACTTC
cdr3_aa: CASSFQGDIQYF

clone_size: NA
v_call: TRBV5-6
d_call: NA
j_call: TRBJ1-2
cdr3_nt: TGTGCCAGCAGCACAACCGGGACACTTTCTGGCTACACCTTC
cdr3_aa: CASSTTGTLSGYTF

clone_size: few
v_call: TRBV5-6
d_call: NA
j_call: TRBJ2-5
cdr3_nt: TGTGCCAGCAGCTTTTGGTCAGGTCAAGAGACCCAGTACTTC
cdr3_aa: CASSFWSGQETQYF

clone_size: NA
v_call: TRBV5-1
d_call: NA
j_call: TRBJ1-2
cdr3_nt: TGCGCCAGCAGCTTGGGCGGTGGGGAAGGCTACACCTTC
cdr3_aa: CASSLGGGEGYTF

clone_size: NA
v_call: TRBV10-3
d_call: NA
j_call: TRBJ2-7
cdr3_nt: TGTGCCATCAGTGAGTCCCGGGGGACCTACGAGCAGTACTTC
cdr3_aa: CAISESRGTYEQYF

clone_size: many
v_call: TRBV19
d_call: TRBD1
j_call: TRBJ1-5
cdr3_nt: TGTGCCAGTGACAGGGGCTCCGGACGGGGCAATCAGCCCCAGCATTTT
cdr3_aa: CASDRGSGRGNQPQHF

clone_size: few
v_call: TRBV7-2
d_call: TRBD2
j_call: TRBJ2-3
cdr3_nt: TGTGCCAGCAGCTTAGCTAGCGGGGGGGCAGATACGCAGTATTTT
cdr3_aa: CASSLASGGADTQYF

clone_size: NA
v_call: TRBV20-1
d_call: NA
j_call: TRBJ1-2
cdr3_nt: TGCAGTGCTACCTCTGGGGCGAACTATGGCTACACCTTC
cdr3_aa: CSATSGANYGYTF

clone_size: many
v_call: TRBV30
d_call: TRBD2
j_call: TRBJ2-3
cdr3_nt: TGTGCCTGGAGTCGAGGAGCGGGGGGGTTAACAGATACGCAGTATTTT
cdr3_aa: CAWSRGAGGLTDTQYF

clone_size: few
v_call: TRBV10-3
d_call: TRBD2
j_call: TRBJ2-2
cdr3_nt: TGTGCCATCAGTGAGTCGACGGGGGGGACCGGGGAGCTGTTTTTT
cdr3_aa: CAISESTGGTGELFF

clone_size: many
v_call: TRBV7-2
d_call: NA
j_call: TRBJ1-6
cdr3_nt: TGTGCCAGCAGCTTAGCGGGCAATTCACCCCTCCACTTT
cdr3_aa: CASSLAGNSPLHF

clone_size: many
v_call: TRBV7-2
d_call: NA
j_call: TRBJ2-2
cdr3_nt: TGTGCCAGCAGCTCGGGGATGAACACCGGGGAGCTGTTTTTT
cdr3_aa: CASSSGMNTGELFF

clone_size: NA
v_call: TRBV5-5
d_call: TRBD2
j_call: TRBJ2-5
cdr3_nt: TGTGCCAGTAGCGGGACTAGCTCCCGAGAGACCCAGTACTTC
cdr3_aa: CASSGTSSRETQYF

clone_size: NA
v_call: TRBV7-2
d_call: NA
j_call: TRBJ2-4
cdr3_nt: TGTGCCAGCAGACGGGCCCCAACCGGAGGTATTCAGTACTTC
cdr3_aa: CASRRAPTGGIQYF

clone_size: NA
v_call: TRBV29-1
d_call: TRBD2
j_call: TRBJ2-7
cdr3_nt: TGCAGCGTTGGGTTAGCGGGGGATGAGCAGTACTTC
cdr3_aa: CSVGLAGDEQYF